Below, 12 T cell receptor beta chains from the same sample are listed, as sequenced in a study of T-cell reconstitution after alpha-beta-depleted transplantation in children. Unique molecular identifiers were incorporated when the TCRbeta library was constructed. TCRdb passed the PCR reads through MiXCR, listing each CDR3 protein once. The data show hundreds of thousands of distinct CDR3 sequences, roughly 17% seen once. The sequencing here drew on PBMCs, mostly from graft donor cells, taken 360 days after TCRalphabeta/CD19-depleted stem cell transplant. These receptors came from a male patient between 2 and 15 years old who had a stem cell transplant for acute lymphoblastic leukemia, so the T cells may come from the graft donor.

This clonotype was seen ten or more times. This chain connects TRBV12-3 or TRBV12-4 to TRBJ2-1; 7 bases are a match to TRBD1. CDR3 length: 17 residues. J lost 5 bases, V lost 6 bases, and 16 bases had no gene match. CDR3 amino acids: CASSYDRARRNDNEQFF. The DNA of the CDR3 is TGTGCCAGCAGCTATGACAGGGCGAGGAGGAACGACAATGAGCAGTTCTTC.

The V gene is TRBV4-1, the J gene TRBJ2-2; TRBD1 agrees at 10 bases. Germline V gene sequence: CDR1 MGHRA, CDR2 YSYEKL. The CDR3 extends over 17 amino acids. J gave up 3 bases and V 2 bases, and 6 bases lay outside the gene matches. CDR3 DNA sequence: TGCGCCAGCAGCCAATTCGGACAGGGGGGGTACACCGGGGAGCTGTTTTTT. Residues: CASSQFGQGGYTGELFF.

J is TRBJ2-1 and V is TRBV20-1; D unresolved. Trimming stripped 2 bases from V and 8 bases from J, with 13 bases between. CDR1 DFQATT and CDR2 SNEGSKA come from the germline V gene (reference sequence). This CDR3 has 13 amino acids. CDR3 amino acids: CSARKAPGHEQFF. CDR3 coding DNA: TGCAGTGCTAGAAAGGCTCCAGGCCATGAGCAGTTCTTC.

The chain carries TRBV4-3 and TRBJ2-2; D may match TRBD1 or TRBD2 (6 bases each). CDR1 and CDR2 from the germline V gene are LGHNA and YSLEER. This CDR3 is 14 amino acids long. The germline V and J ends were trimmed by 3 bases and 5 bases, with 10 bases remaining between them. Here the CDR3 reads CASSHTGRTGELFF. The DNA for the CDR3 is TGCGCCAGCAGCCACACAGGGAGGACCGGGGAGCTGTTTTTT.

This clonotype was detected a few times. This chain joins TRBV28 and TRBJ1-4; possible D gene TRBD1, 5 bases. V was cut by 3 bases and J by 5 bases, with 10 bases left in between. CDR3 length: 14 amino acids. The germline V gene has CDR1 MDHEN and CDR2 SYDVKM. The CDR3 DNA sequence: TGTGCCAGCAGTTTCCAGGGAGGGAATGAAAAACTGTTTTTT. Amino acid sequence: CASSFQGGNEKLFF.

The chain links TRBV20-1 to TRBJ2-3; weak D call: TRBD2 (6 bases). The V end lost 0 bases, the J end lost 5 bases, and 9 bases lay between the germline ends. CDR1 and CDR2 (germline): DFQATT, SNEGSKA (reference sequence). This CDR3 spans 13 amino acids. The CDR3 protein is CSARDMGLDTQYF. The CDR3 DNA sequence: TGCAGTGCTAGAGATATGGGACTAGATACGCAGTATTTT.

Here the CDR3 reads CASSWIRSDNEQFF. The CDR3 DNA sequence: TGTGCCAGCAGCTGGATCCGGTCGGACAATGAGCAGTTCTTC. The chain links TRBV7-2 to TRBJ2-1; D is ambiguous. This CDR3 is 14 amino acids long. V was trimmed by 4 bases and J by 5 bases, leaving 12 bases between them. In germline, CDR1 is SGHTA, CDR2 FQGNSA.

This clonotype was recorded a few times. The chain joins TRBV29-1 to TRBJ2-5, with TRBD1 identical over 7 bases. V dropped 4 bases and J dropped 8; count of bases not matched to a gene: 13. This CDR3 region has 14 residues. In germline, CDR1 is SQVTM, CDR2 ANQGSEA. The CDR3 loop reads CSVVLGTEVLTQYF. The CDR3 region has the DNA TGCAGCGTTGTGTTGGGGACAGAGGTTCTCACCCAGTACTTC.

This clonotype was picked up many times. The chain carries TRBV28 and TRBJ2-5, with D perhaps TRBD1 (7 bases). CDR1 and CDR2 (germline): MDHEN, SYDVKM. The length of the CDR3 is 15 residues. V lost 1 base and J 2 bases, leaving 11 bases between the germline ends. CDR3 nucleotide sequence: TGTGCCAGCAGTTTATCAGGGGGGAAGCAAGAGACCCAGTACTTC. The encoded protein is CASSLSGGKQETQYF.

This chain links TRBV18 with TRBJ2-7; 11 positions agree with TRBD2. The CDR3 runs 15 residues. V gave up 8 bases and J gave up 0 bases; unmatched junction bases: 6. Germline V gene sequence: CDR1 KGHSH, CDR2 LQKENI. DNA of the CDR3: TGTGCCAGCGGAACGGGACTAGCGGACTCCTACGAGCAGTACTTC. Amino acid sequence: CASGTGLADSYEQYF.

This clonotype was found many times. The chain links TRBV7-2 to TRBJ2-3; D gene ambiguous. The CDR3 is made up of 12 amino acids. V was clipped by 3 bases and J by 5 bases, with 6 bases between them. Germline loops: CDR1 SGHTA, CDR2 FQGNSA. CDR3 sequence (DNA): TGTGCCAGCAGCTTGATTCGAGATACGCAGTATTTT. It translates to CASSLIRDTQYF.

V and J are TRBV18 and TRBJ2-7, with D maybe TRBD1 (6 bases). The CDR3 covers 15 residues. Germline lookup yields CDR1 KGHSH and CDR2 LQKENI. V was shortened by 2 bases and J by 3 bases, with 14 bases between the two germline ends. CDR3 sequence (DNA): TGTGCCAGCTCACCAGGTTCAGGGGACCACTACGAGCAGTACTTC. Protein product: CASSPGSGDHYEQYF.